These 28 T cell receptor beta chains were all obtained from the same sample, sequenced in a study of shared clonotypes between healthy human individuals (TCRdb year 2020). CD8 naive samples consisted of CD45RO-negative cells that were positively selected for CCR7, yielding a CD45RA+CCR7+ population without TemRA cells. Libraries were made using the immunoSEQ multiplex PCR assay. TCRdb carries this immuneACCESS record with in-frame sequences only. Its versions omit some clonotypes, under half of them owing to an unresolved V gene in the studies checked, with the rest unexplained. For this sample there are approximately 2,000,000 clones; 93% appear just once. The ten largest clones take up approximately 1.6% of the sample. Sequencing used naive CD8+ T cells from PBMCs. Per the publication, the cell subset or site label means: CD45RA+CCR7+. The receptors originated from a man younger than 30 in good health. Some clones in this sample may be carry-over from other donors' samples.

The J gene is TRBJ2-1, the V gene TRBV29-1; a possible D gene is TRBD2 (6 bases). CDR3 size: 14 residues. V gave up 6 bases and J gave up 4 bases, with 16 bases separating them. Germline values: CDR1 SQVTM, CDR2 ANQGSEA. The CDR3 loop reads CSVSGGRRYNEQFF. CDR3 DNA: TGCAGCGTCTCTGGGGGGAGGAGGTACAATGAGCAGTTCTTC.

This chain links TRBV21-1 with TRBJ2-7; the DNA was not compared with TRBD1, the D call given in the table. TRBV21-1 is described as a pseudogene. The CDR3 is 17 amino acids. The chain's CDR3 is CASSKRFTRPNSYEQYF. In nucleotides, the CDR3 is TGTGCCAGCAGCAAAAGATTTACCAGGCCCAACTCCTACGAGCAGTACTTC.

The J gene is TRBJ2-1, the V gene TRBV5-6; D possibly matches TRBD1 or TRBD2 (5 bases each). Looked up from germline, CDR1 is SGHDT and CDR2 is YYEEEE. This CDR3 comprises 15 residues. Trimming stripped 3 bases from V and 4 bases from J, with 14 bases between. The DNA for the CDR3 is TGTGCCAGCAGCTGGGCAGGGAGACTATACAATGAGCAGTTCTTC. Protein product: CASSWAGRLYNEQFF.

On this clone: The same CDR3 can be traced to other DNA sequences in this sample. The V gene is TRBV7-9, the J gene TRBJ1-1; 7 bases align to TRBD1. Germline lookup yields CDR1 SEHNR and CDR2 FQNEAQ (reference sequence). V lost 8 bases, J lost 1 base, and 1 base stayed unmatched. This CDR3 has 12 amino acids. DNA for the CDR3: TGTGCCAGCCGGACAGGGAACACTGAAGCTTTCTTT. This codes for CASRTGNTEAFF.

This chain links TRBV9 with TRBJ2-7; 9 nucleotides align to TRBD2. V dropped 1 base and J dropped 2; count of bases not matched to a gene: 4. CDR3 size: 15 residues. Germline assignment: CDR1 SGDLS and CDR2 YYNGEE. The CDR3 bases are TGTGCCAGCAGCGTAAACGGACTAGCGACCTACGAGCAGTACTTC. Translated, it gives CASSVNGLATYEQYF.

This chain connects TRBV6-5 to TRBJ1-1; no reliable D call. The CDR3 has 13 residues. Trimming removed 2 bases at V and 5 bases at J, with 9 bases between. The germline CDR1 and CDR2 sequences are MNHEY and SVGAGI. The CDR3 spells CASSYDGRTEAFF. The CDR3, as DNA: TGTGCCAGCAGTTACGACGGTCGGACTGAAGCTTTCTTT.

V usage is TRBV4-1 and J usage is TRBJ2-1, with D tentatively TRBD1 (6 bases). The germline V gene encodes CDR1 MGHRA and CDR2 YSYEKL. Trimming removed 5 bases at V and 7 bases at J, with 21 bases between. The CDR3 runs 16 residues. The CDR3 bases are TGCGCCAGCAGCTACCGCGGGCAGGGGCAGTGGAATGAGCAGTTCTTC. Amino acids: CASSYRGQGQWNEQFF.

The chain employs TRBV7-2 and TRBJ2-3; no firm D call. This CDR3 is built from 16 residues. Trimming took 4 bases from V and 2 from J, leaving 16 bases between them. The germline gives CDR1 SGHTA, CDR2 FQGNSA. In nucleotides, the CDR3 is TGTGCCAGCAGCTCCCGAGGAGAACAAAACACAGATACGCAGTATTTT. Protein: CASSSRGEQNTDTQYF.

The chain is built from TRBV4-3 and TRBJ2-1; 7 nucleotides agree with TRBD2. The CDR3 sequence is 16 residues long. In germline, CDR1 is LGHNA, CDR2 YSLEER. Trimming cost V 4 bases and J 0 bases; bases outside gene matches: 6. The CDR3 is CASSPTSAHSYNEQFF. CDR3 coding DNA: TGCGCCAGCAGCCCCACTAGCGCCCACTCCTACAATGAGCAGTTCTTC.

This clone was recorded once. This rearrangement joins TRBV27 to TRBJ2-7; tentatively, D is TRBD1 (6 bases). Per germline, CDR1 MNHEY and CDR2 SMNVEV (reference sequence). Trimming cost V 5 bases and J 3 bases, with 14 bases left between them. The CDR3 totals 14 residues. The CDR3: CASSLQGNYYEQYF. The CDR3 DNA is TGTGCCAGCAGTCTCCAGGGGAACTACTACGAGCAGTACTTC.

This clone was observed once. The V and J genes are TRBV28 and TRBJ2-7; TRBD1 is a possible D gene (5 bases). The CDR3 sequence is 14 residues long. Germline-derived CDR1 and CDR2 are MDHEN and SYDVKM. Trimming pared 7 bases from V and 2 bases from J, leaving 15 bases between. The CDR3, as DNA: TGTGCCAGCACCCGGACACCTGATCCCTACGAGCAGTACTTC. Its translation: CASTRTPDPYEQYF.

The chain recombines TRBV28 with TRBJ2-1; 12 nucleotides agree with TRBD2. V lost 0 bases, J lost 7 bases, and 4 bases stayed unmatched. This CDR3 spans 16 amino acids. The germline V gene encodes CDR1 MDHEN and CDR2 SYDVKM. The CDR3 DNA reads TGTGCCAGCAGTTTATGGGCTAGCGGGAGGGGGAATGAGCAGTTCTTC. Amino acid sequence: CASSLWASGRGNEQFF.

The V call is TRBV6-5, the J call TRBJ2-7; no clear D. This CDR3 has 14 residues. Germline values: CDR1 MNHEY, CDR2 SVGAGI. Trimming removed 5 bases at V and 0 bases at J, with 11 bases between. CDR3 sequence: CASSLNYGSYEQYF. The CDR3 nucleotides are TGTGCCAGCAGTCTAAACTACGGCTCCTACGAGCAGTACTTC.

The gene calls are TRBV19 and TRBJ2-7; 12 positions agree with TRBD2. Germline V gives CDR1 LNHDA, CDR2 SQIVND (reference sequence). Trimming at V came to 5 bases and at J to 2 bases, leaving 10 bases not matched to a gene. CDR3 length equals 17 residues. The CDR3 sequence: CASSLRLAGVGPYEQYF. The DNA of the CDR3 is TGTGCCAGTAGTTTACGACTAGCGGGAGTGGGGCCCTACGAGCAGTACTTC.

V gene TRBV9 combines with J gene TRBJ2-5, with TRBD2 matching 9 bases. This CDR3 has 15 amino acids. The V segment lost 5 bases and the J segment 5 bases; nucleotides outside the gene matches: 10. The germline CDR1 and CDR2 sequences are SGDLS and YYNGEE. This CDR3 is CASSASGTSKETQYF. In nucleotides, the CDR3 is TGTGCCAGCAGTGCCTCTGGGACTAGCAAGGAGACCCAGTACTTC.

To note about this clone: Other nucleotide sequences in the sample specify the same CDR3. This chain joins TRBV28 and TRBJ2-7, with 7 positions matching TRBD2. Germline CDR1 and CDR2: MDHEN and SYDVKM. Germline trimming cut 5 bases from V and 2 bases from J; bases unmatched to any gene: 6. This CDR3 comprises 14 residues. CDR3 sequence (DNA): TGTGCCAGCAGTCTCGCAGGGAGGGCCTACGAGCAGTACTTC. This translates into CASSLAGRAYEQYF.

This sequence joins TRBV27 and TRBJ2-7; 8 bases line up with TRBD1. The V gene's germline CDR1 is MNHEY and CDR2 SMNVEV (reference sequence). Germline trimming cut 3 bases from V and 6 bases from J; bases unmatched to any gene: 4. CDR3 length: 13 amino acids. CDR3: CASSFGTGAEQYF. CDR3 sequence (DNA): TGTGCCAGCAGTTTCGGGACAGGTGCCGAGCAGTACTTC.

The chain is built from TRBV6-4 and TRBJ1-1, with unresolved D. Germline assignment: CDR1 MRHNA and CDR2 SNTAGT. Trimming left V 3 bases short and J 1 base short, with 12 bases between. The CDR3 contains 15 residues. For the CDR3, the DNA is TGTGCCAGCAGTGAGTCGGCAGCAGGGAACACTGAAGCTTTCTTT. This gives the protein CASSESAAGNTEAFF.

This sequence joins TRBV9 and TRBJ1-2; 9 nucleotides agree with TRBD1. The CDR3 extends over 15 amino acids. The trim removed 4 bases at V and 1 base at J, leaving 5 bases unmatched. Germline V lookup: CDR1 SGDLS, CDR2 YYNGEE. CDR3 sequence reads: CASSRDRALNYGYTF. In DNA form, the CDR3 reads TGTGCCAGCAGCCGGGACAGGGCGCTTAACTATGGCTACACCTTC.

This clone was counted a single time. The chain uses TRBV5-1 and TRBJ2-2, with TRBD1 as a possible D gene (6 bases). The germline V and J ends were trimmed by 6 bases and 1 base, with 10 bases remaining between them. Germline CDR1 SGHRS, CDR2 YFSETQ. The CDR3 is 14 residues long. The CDR3 here is CASKDRLNTGELFF. Written as DNA, the CDR3 is TGCGCCAGCAAGGACAGACTGAACACCGGGGAGCTGTTTTTT.

The rearrangement joins TRBV7-9 to TRBJ2-3, with 9 bases fitting TRBD1. The germline V gene encodes CDR1 SEHNR and CDR2 FQNEAQ (reference sequence). After removal of 5 bases from V and 3 bases from J, the junction contained 6 bases not matched to a gene. The CDR3 runs to 15 residues. The CDR3 region is CASSPGQGLTDTQYF. The CDR3 region has the DNA TGTGCCAGCAGCCCAGGACAGGGGTTAACAGATACGCAGTATTTT.

The genes are TRBV27 and TRBJ2-7; D unresolved. The CDR3 totals 13 residues. V shed 5 bases and J shed 0 bases, with 8 bases lying between them. Per germline, CDR1 MNHEY and CDR2 SMNVEV (reference sequence). CDR3 nucleotide sequence: TGTGCCAGCAGTACTATCCGCTCCTACGAGCAGTACTTC. Its protein is CASSTIRSYEQYF.

This clone appeared a single time. The V call is TRBV4-1, the J call TRBJ1-3; D unclear. The CDR3 is made up of 14 amino acids. Trimming stripped 0 bases from V and 4 bases from J, with 7 bases between. CDR1 and CDR2 from the germline V gene are MGHRA and YSYEKL. The CDR3 nucleotides are TGCGCCAGCAGCCAAGAAGTGACCGGAAACACCATATATTTT. Translated, it gives CASSQEVTGNTIYF.

This clone was recorded a few times. V and J are TRBV6-5 and TRBJ2-1; 12 bases fit TRBD1. Germline trimming cut 2 bases from V and 8 bases from J; bases unmatched to any gene: 1. Germline CDR1 reads MNHEY; CDR2 reads SVGAGI. There are 14 residues in the CDR3. The CDR3 nucleotides read TGTGCCAGCAGTTACGGGACAGGGGGCTATGAGCAGTTCTTC. This translates into CASSYGTGGYEQFF.

Details on this clone: The same CDR3 is also encoded by other DNA sequences in this sample. The chain links TRBV27 to TRBJ2-7; 7 nucleotides agree with TRBD1. V shed 2 bases and J 3 bases; nucleotides not matched to a gene: 4. Germline values: CDR1 MNHEY, CDR2 SMNVEV (reference sequence). CDR3 length equals 14 residues. As DNA, the CDR3 is TGTGCCAGCAGTTTAGCAGGGGGAAACTACGAGCAGTACTTC. Its translation: CASSLAGGNYEQYF.

This clone was observed a single time. The V gene is TRBV4-1, the J gene TRBJ1-1; 8 bases match TRBD1. This CDR3 spans 16 amino acids. V shed 3 bases, J shed 0 bases, and the junction held 6 bases outside the gene matches. Germline V gene sequence: CDR1 MGHRA, CDR2 YSYEKL. The CDR3 bases are TGCGCCAGCAGCCATGGAGCAGGGGGCCTGAACACTGAAGCTTTCTTT. This sequence encodes CASSHGAGGLNTEAFF.

This clone was seen a single time. The J gene is TRBJ1-2, the V gene TRBV5-6; 9 bases fit TRBD1. CDR3 length equals 14 residues. Germline V CDR1 and CDR2: SGHDT, YYEEEE. V shed 4 bases, J shed 3 bases, and the junction held 4 bases outside the gene matches. The CDR3 region is CASSRGTGHYGYTF. Here the CDR3 DNA reads TGTGCCAGCAGCCGTGGGACAGGGCACTATGGCTACACCTTC.

This chain links TRBV2 with TRBJ1-1; D is possibly TRBD1 (6 bases). Germline V gives CDR1 SNHLY, CDR2 FYNNEI. The CDR3 is 15 amino acids. Deletions cut 3 bases from V and 0 bases from J, with 11 bases between. The CDR3 nucleotides are TGTGCCAGCAGTGAGGCGCAGGGGATGAACACTGAAGCTTTCTTT. It specifies CASSEAQGMNTEAFF. Using reference TRBV2 and TRBJ1-1 for the parts outside the CDR3, the full variable domain is EPEVTQTPSHQVTQMGQEVILRCVPISNHLYFYWYRQILGQKVEFLVSFYNNEISEKSEIFDDQFSVERPDGSNFTLKIRSTKLEDSAMYFCASSEAQGMNTEAFFGQGTRLTVV.